The next 17 T cell receptor beta chains were all read from a single sample in a study of Graves' ophthalmopathy and Graves' hyperthyroidism. The TCR beta CDR3 regions underwent amplification from RNA transcripts. An initial RT-PCR round employing HTBI primers preceded a second-round multiplex PCR. TCRdb reprocessed the multiplex PCR reads with MiXCR, giving one entry per CDR3 protein. The data contain 200,000 to 250,000 distinct CDR3 sequences, around a fifth of them singletons. The specimen was peripheral blood. These receptors came from a woman aged 50 to 60 with Graves' ophthalmopathy.

This clonotype was found many times. The chain recombines TRBV6-1 with TRBJ1-2, with D perhaps matching TRBD1 (6 bases). There are 12 residues in the CDR3. CDR1 is MNHNS, CDR2 SASEGT, per germline. V was clipped by 9 bases and J by 4 bases, with 12 bases between them. CDR3 sequence reads: CARGDNIYGYTF. The CDR3 DNA is TGTGCCAGGGGGGACAATATCTATGGCTACACCTTC.

The rearrangement joins TRBV9 to TRBJ2-7; D is uncertain. The CDR3 consists of 15 residues. The germline V and J ends were trimmed by 5 bases and 0 bases, with 15 bases remaining between them. The germline V gene has CDR1 SGDLS and CDR2 YYNGEE. The CDR3 protein is CASRAGYGPSYEQYF. The DNA for the CDR3 is TGTGCCAGCAGGGCTGGCTACGGCCCCTCCTACGAGCAGTACTTC.

This clonotype was counted at least ten times. V gene TRBV6-1 combines with J gene TRBJ2-7; D is ambiguous. This CDR3 contains 15 residues. Trimming cost V 2 bases and J 2 bases, with 13 bases left between them. CDR1 MNHNS and CDR2 SASEGT come from the germline V gene. The DNA of the CDR3 is TGTGCCAGCAGTGAATTAGACACCTCGGCCTACGAGCAGTACTTC. It yields the protein CASSELDTSAYEQYF.

This clonotype was seen many times. This chain's CDR3 is CASSQSLMNTEAFF. The CDR3 coding sequence is TGTGCCAGCAGTCAGAGTCTCATGAACACTGAAGCTTTCTTT. The chain is built from TRBV28 and TRBJ1-1; D remains unclear. The CDR3 is 14 residues long. Germline CDR1 MDHEN, CDR2 SYDVKM. The V end lost 5 bases, the J end lost 0 bases, and 10 bases lay between the germline ends.

The V gene is TRBV15, the J gene TRBJ2-4; tentatively, D is TRBD1 (6 bases). Germline-derived CDR1 and CDR2 are LNHNV and YYDKDF (reference sequence). The length of the CDR3 is 16 residues. V lost 0 bases and J 8 bases, leaving 17 bases between the germline ends. CDR3 in amino acids: CATSRDRLGASDIQYF. The CDR3 DNA reads TGTGCCACCAGCAGAGATCGGTTGGGGGCCTCGGACATTCAGTACTTC. The entire variable domain, with the rest obtained from reference TRBV15 and TRBJ2-4, is as follows: DAMVIQNPRYQVTQFGKPVTLSCSQTLNHNVMYWYQQKSSQAPKLLFHYYDKDFNNEADTPDNFQSRRPNTSFCFLDIRSPGLGDTAMYLCATSRDRLGASDIQYFGAGTRLSVL.

V gene TRBV5-6 combines with J gene TRBJ1-3; D gene ambiguous. Germline V CDR1 and CDR2: SGHDT, YYEEEE. The V end lost 0 bases, the J end lost 1 base, and 17 bases lay between the germline ends. The CDR3 contains 18 residues. The CDR3 sequence: CASSLDRWVERSGNTIYF. CDR3 in DNA: TGTGCCAGCAGCTTGGACCGCTGGGTTGAGAGATCTGGAAACACCATATATTTT. Full variable domain (missing parts from reference TRBV5-6 and TRBJ1-3): DAGVTQSPTHLIKTRGQQVTLRCSPKSGHDTVSWYQQALGQGPQFIFQYYEEEERQRGNFPDRFSGHQFPNYSSELNVNALLLGDSALYLCASSLDRWVERSGNTIYFGEGSWLTVV.

This clonotype was counted many times. The chain recombines TRBV30 with TRBJ1-1, with D maybe TRBD1 (6 bases). The V gene's germline CDR1 is GTSNPN and CDR2 SVGIG (reference sequence). This CDR3 has 13 residues. V was cut by 0 bases and J by 5 bases, with 10 bases left in between. The CDR3 DNA follows: TGTGCCTGGAGTGTCGGGGGGCAGACTGAAGCTTTCTTT. Its translation is CAWSVGGQTEAFF.

Many counts were recorded for this clonotype. DNA for the CDR3: TGTGCCAGCAGTTACCCAACCTCGGCCGGTACCTACGAGCAGTACTTC. This encodes CASSYPTSAGTYEQYF. The chain links TRBV6-5 to TRBJ2-7, with D uncertain. The V end was cut by 2 bases, the J end by 2 bases, with 16 bases between. This CDR3 region has 16 residues. Germline-derived CDR1 and CDR2 are MNHEY and SVGAGI.

The J gene is TRBJ1-2, the V gene TRBV18; D is possibly TRBD1 (6 bases). CDR3 length: 14 residues. CDR1 is KGHSH and CDR2 is LQKENI in the germline V gene. V lost 4 bases to trimming and J lost 5 bases, with 14 bases between them. In nucleotides, the CDR3 is TGTGCCAGCTCACGGGGGGCTACTGAATATGGCTACACCTTC. Translation: CASSRGATEYGYTF.

The chain uses TRBV6-2 or TRBV6-3 and TRBJ1-2; D is possibly TRBD1 (5 bases). Deletions cut 0 bases from V and 1 base from J, with 15 bases between. From germline, CDR1 is MNHEY and CDR2 SVGEGT. The CDR3 consists of 17 residues. The CDR3 nucleotides are TGTGCCAGCAGTTACTCCACTCTGACAGCGCTTAACTATGGCTACACCTTC. Protein sequence: CASSYSTLTALNYGYTF.

The chain is built from TRBV6-1 and TRBJ2-7; TRBD1 matches at 7 bases. The CDR3 length is 13 residues. Germline V gene lookup returns CDR1 MNHNS and CDR2 SASEGT. The ends lost 10 bases at V and 2 bases at J; junction bases unmatched: 8. In DNA, the CDR3 is TGTGCCAACCGGGACAGACCTCCCTACGAGCAGTACTTC. Protein sequence: CANRDRPPYEQYF.

This clonotype was counted at least ten times. This chain links TRBV9 with TRBJ1-5; 8 bases are shared with TRBD1. The V and J ends lost 3 bases and 1 base, in that order; junction bases with no gene match: 3. In germline, CDR1 is SGDLS, CDR2 YYNGEE. This CDR3 is built from 15 residues. The CDR3 DNA follows: TGTGCCAGCAGCGGACAGGGGTTGAGCAATCAGCCCCAGCATTTT. Protein: CASSGQGLSNQPQHF.

This clonotype was detected ten times or more. The rearrangement links TRBV20-1 to TRBJ2-5, with 10 bases fitting TRBD2. Germline CDR1 reads DFQATT; CDR2 reads SNEGSKA (reference sequence). V was pared by 6 bases and J by 3 bases, with 7 bases of the junction left unmatched. The CDR3 has 14 residues. For the CDR3, the DNA is TGCAGTGCGAAGGGACTAGCGACCGAAGAGACCCAGTACTTC. It is translated as CSAKGLATEETQYF.

V is TRBV20-1 and J is TRBJ1-1; D unclear. This CDR3 has 13 amino acids. V was clipped by 3 bases and J by 7 bases, with 15 bases between them. Germline loops: CDR1 DFQATT, CDR2 SNEGSKA (reference sequence). In nucleotides, the CDR3 is TGCAGTGCTAGGGAACGTCCCGAGAGTGAAGCTTTCTTT. It codes for CSARERPESEAFF.

This clonotype was observed many times. The gene calls are TRBV13 and TRBJ1-2; tentative D call: TRBD1 (6 bases). CDR3 size: 16 residues. The V and J ends lost 1 base and 6 bases respectively, with 18 bases between them. The germline CDR1 and CDR2 sequences are PRHDT and FYEKMQ (reference sequence). The DNA for the CDR3 is TGTGCCAGCAGCTTAGTTGCGGGGGGCGCTCGGAATGGCTACACCTTC. It is translated as CASSLVAGGARNGYTF.

The rearrangement uses TRBV6-1 and TRBJ1-2, with D possibly TRBD1 on 5 matching bases. CDR3 size: 14 residues. V lost 2 bases to trimming and J lost 7 bases, with 14 bases between them. The germline V gene encodes CDR1 MNHNS and CDR2 SASEGT. CDR3 DNA: TGTGCCAGCAGTGAAATATCCAGGGACGGTGGCTACACCTTC. As protein: CASSEISRDGGYTF.

A remark on this clonotype: It may be a read error: a sequence one base away is much more abundant. The CDR3 nucleotides are TGTGCCACCAGATCGGACATCTCCTACGAGCAGTACTTC. Its translation is CATRSDISYEQYF. The chain recombines TRBV10-3 with TRBJ2-7; D may be TRBD1 (5 bases). Trimming removed 10 bases at V and 0 bases at J, with 13 bases between. The CDR3 length is 13 residues. Germline V gene sequence: CDR1 ENHRY, CDR2 SYGVKD.